These 4 T cell receptor beta chains originate from one sample sequenced in a study of lymphopenia after photon versus proton radiotherapy. Some clones are missing from TCRdb's copy, which holds only in-frame ones; the method was immunoSEQ multiplex PCR. This table has 22,000 or so clones, almost 85% appearing once. The starting material was peripheral blood, obtained from a patient treated with photon-based radiotherapy. The receptors were sampled from a woman aged 45 to 65 with pancreatic cancer.

The J gene is TRBJ1-2, the V gene TRBV19, with D unclear. The CDR3 sequence is 13 residues long. The V end was cut by 5 bases, the J end by 2 bases, with 9 bases between. Germline-derived CDR1 and CDR2 are LNHDA and SQIVND (reference sequence). The chain's CDR3 is CASSATVNYGYTF. In nucleotides, the CDR3 is TGTGCCAGTAGTGCCACAGTGAACTATGGCTACACCTTC.

The CDR3 nucleotides read TGTGCCAGCAGTAGCCAAAGTTACGAGCAGTACTTC. The encoded protein is CASSSQSYEQYF. The J gene is TRBJ2-7, the V gene TRBV27; no reliable D call. Trimming removed 5 bases from V and 4 bases from J, with 9 bases in between. The CDR3 covers 12 residues. CDR1 and CDR2 from the germline V gene are MNHEY and SMNVEV (reference sequence).

DNA for the CDR3: TGTGCCACCAGCCAGACTAGCGGGAGTGCTCCGTCCAATGAGCAGTTCTTC. Translating it yields CATSQTSGSAPSNEQFF. The rearrangement uses TRBV15 and TRBJ2-1; 12 bases match TRBD2. J was trimmed by 6 bases and V by 5 bases; bases with no gene match: 11. CDR1 is LNHNV, CDR2 YYDKDF, per germline (reference sequence). The CDR3 loop spans 17 amino acids.

The CDR3, as DNA: TGTGCCGCCGGGATAGGAGCTGGGGCCAACGTCCTGACTTTC. This sequence encodes CAAGIGAGANVLTF. This chain joins TRBV6-5 and TRBJ2-6; D might be TRBD2 (5 bases). Trimming left V 11 bases short and J 2 bases short, with 13 bases between. Germline-derived CDR1 and CDR2 are MNHEY and SVGAGI. The CDR3 is 14 residues long.